These 11 T cell receptor beta chains came from one sample sequenced in a study of spatial heterogeneity in lung cancer (dated by TCRdb to between 2018 and 2020). What the authors observed across the whole study: The number of expanded intratumoral alpha and beta TCRs correlated with the tumor nonsynonymous mutation count.

The time point label here, explained by the study, means: sample taken at primary tumor resection. For these TCRs, the target antigens are not known. The library came from 5' RACE. The instrument given in TCRdb is NextSeq 500. The public reads were quality trimmed at Q25 with fastp and then assembled into clones with MiXCR by TCRdb, keeping productive beta chains. For every CDR3 protein sequence, its rows merge into one entry that carries the most common genes and DNA. The sample table lists fewer than 12,000 distinct CDR3 sequences, about 13% of them with a count of one. Of the sample, roughly 38% falls within the top ten clones. Sequencing was performed on lung tumor tissue, taken at surgery. The receptors originated from a male donor with early-stage non-small cell lung cancer.

This clonotype has only a few counts. The chain has TRBV7-9 and TRBJ2-1, with D tentatively TRBD2 (6 bases). V was trimmed by 5 bases and J by 7 bases, leaving 12 bases between them. The germline gives CDR1 SEHNR, CDR2 FQNEAQ (reference sequence). This CDR3 has 13 amino acids. CDR3 in DNA: TGTGCCAGCAGCATCGGAGGGACTAATGAGCAGTTCTTC. It codes for CASSIGGTNEQFF.

The chain combines TRBV20-1 with TRBJ2-3, with 9 bases fitting TRBD2. The germline V gene has CDR1 DFQATT and CDR2 SNEGSKA (reference sequence). V shed 5 bases, J shed 2 bases, and the junction held 5 bases outside the gene matches. The CDR3 length is 14 residues. In DNA form, the CDR3 reads TGCAGTGCTGGAACTAGCGGGCCCACAGATACGCAGTATTTT. This gives the protein CSAGTSGPTDTQYF.

This clonotype was observed a handful of times. The chain is built from TRBV29-1 and TRBJ2-1, with D tentatively TRBD2 (5 bases). The CDR3 is 14 amino acids. V was clipped by 7 bases and J by 7 bases, with 20 bases between them. Germline CDR1 reads SQVTM; CDR2 reads ANQGSEA. This chain's CDR3 is CSAPGGSLINEQFF. The CDR3 nucleotides are TGCAGCGCCCCCGGCGGGTCGTTGATTAATGAGCAGTTCTTC.

The chain has TRBV5-4 and TRBJ2-3; D unclear. The CDR3 runs to 15 residues. With 4 bases removed from V and 6 bases from J, the gap between germline ends came to 18 bases. CDR1 and CDR2 (germline): SGHNT, YYREEE (reference sequence). Here the CDR3 reads CASSLNRAVADTQYF. The CDR3 region has the DNA TGTGCCAGCAGCCTTAACCGGGCCGTGGCCGATACGCAGTATTTT.

This chain links TRBV4-2 with TRBJ1-2, with D possibly being TRBD1 (6 bases). CDR3 length equals 13 residues. V gave up 4 bases and J gave up 2 bases, with 8 bases separating them. Germline CDR1 LGHNA, CDR2 YNFKEQ. Here the CDR3 reads CASSRDRNYGYTF. CDR3 DNA: TGTGCCAGCAGCCGTGACAGGAACTATGGCTACACCTTC.

Only a few counts were recorded for this clonotype. This rearrangement joins TRBV27 to TRBJ2-3; D gene uncertain. The CDR3 totals 13 residues. Germline loops: CDR1 MNHEY, CDR2 SMNVEV (reference sequence). V lost 9 bases to trimming and J lost 7 bases, with 17 bases between them. The DNA for the CDR3 is TGTGCCAGTGGGTTTCCTAACATGCATACGCAGTATTTT. It yields the protein CASGFPNMHTQYF.

This clonotype was observed a few times. The chain recombines TRBV5-1 with TRBJ2-1, with no clear D. V was pared by 0 bases and J by 0 bases, with 4 bases between. Germline V gene data show CDR1 as SGHRS and CDR2 as YFSETQ. The length of the CDR3 is 14 residues. CDR3 in amino acids: CASSLGDSYNEQFF. Written as DNA, the CDR3 is TGCGCCAGCAGCTTGGGGGACTCCTACAATGAGCAGTTCTTC.

The chain has TRBV4-3 and TRBJ1-5; D unclear. The CDR3 totals 13 residues. CDR1 and CDR2 (germline): LGHNA, YSLEER. V lost 0 bases, J lost 6 bases, and 6 bases lay in between. The CDR3 spells CASSQDNGQPQHF. The CDR3 nucleotides are TGCGCCAGCAGCCAAGATAATGGTCAGCCCCAGCATTTT.

This clonotype was found a few times. The genes are TRBV28 and TRBJ2-2; possible D gene TRBD1, 6 bases. Germline V gene sequence: CDR1 MDHEN, CDR2 SYDVKM. Trimming left V 6 bases short and J 3 bases short, with 14 bases between. The CDR3 spans 15 residues. In nucleotides, the CDR3 is TGTGCCAGCAGACCGGGACATATTGACACCGGGGAGCTGTTTTTT. Its translation is CASRPGHIDTGELFF.

The rearrangement joins TRBV24-1 to TRBJ2-2; D tentatively fits TRBD1 or TRBD2 (5 bases each). V lost 6 bases to trimming and J lost 0 bases, with 10 bases between them. The length of the CDR3 is 15 residues. The germline V gene encodes CDR1 KGHDR and CDR2 SFDVKD. The CDR3 region is CATSRGGPNTGELFF. CDR3 coding DNA: TGTGCCACCAGTAGGGGCGGGCCGAACACCGGGGAGCTGTTTTTT.

V usage is TRBV28 and J usage is TRBJ1-1; D may be TRBD1 (6 bases). CDR3 length: 15 amino acids. V was clipped by 7 bases and J by 1 base, with 16 bases between them. The germline V gene encodes CDR1 MDHEN and CDR2 SYDVKM. This chain's CDR3 is CASISYRDRNTEAFF. The DNA of the CDR3 is TGTGCCAGCATCTCGTACAGGGATAGGAACACTGAAGCTTTCTTT.